The 8 T cell receptor beta chains reported below all come from one sample, sequenced in a study of response to subunit inactivated influenza vaccine. From the RT-PCR reads, TCRdb called clonotypes with MiXCR, one entry per CDR3 protein. The sample yields 250,000 to 350,000 distinct CDR3 sequences, about 20% seen once. The sample in question was PBMCs from blood, obtained about 20 months after vaccination. The receptors derive from a man in his fifties or sixties who received an inactivated influenza vaccine.

The chain is built from TRBV5-1 and TRBJ2-7; possible D gene TRBD2, 5 bases. V lost 3 bases to trimming and J lost 3 bases, with 13 bases between them. Germline CDR1 is SGHRS and CDR2 is YFSETQ. CDR3 size: 14 residues. The CDR3 DNA follows: TGCGCCAGCAGCTATCAAAGCGGTAACTACGAGCAGTACTTC. It is translated as CASSYQSGNYEQYF.

This clonotype was recorded at least ten times. The rearrangement joins TRBV4-3 to TRBJ1-1; possible D gene TRBD1, 5 bases. The ends were cut back, 9 bases at V and 4 bases at J, with 15 bases in the middle. The CDR3 runs 13 residues. Germline V gene lookup returns CDR1 LGHNA and CDR2 YSLEER. This CDR3 is CASSGTGFTEAFF. The CDR3 coding sequence is TGCGCCAGTAGTGGAACAGGTTTCACTGAAGCTTTCTTT.

CDR3 coding DNA: TGCGCCAGCAGCCCTGGGGGGGCCGCCTACAATGAGCAGTTCTTC. It translates to CASSPGGAAYNEQFF. The chain links TRBV5-1 to TRBJ2-1; TRBD2 is a possible D gene (7 bases). The V end lost 4 bases, the J end lost 2 bases, and 13 bases lay between the germline ends. This CDR3 has 15 amino acids. Germline assignment: CDR1 SGHRS and CDR2 YFSETQ.

This clonotype was observed many times. The chain employs TRBV29-1 and TRBJ2-1; D ambiguous. Germline assignment: CDR1 SQVTM and CDR2 ANQGSEA. The CDR3 covers 11 residues. V lost 4 bases and J 7 bases, leaving 8 bases between the germline ends. The CDR3 DNA reads as TGCAGCGTTGGGCGTATTAATGAGCAGTTCTTC. Amino acids: CSVGRINEQFF.

This clonotype occurred a few times. The genes are TRBV6-5 and TRBJ2-3; D is possibly TRBD2 (6 bases). V lost 4 bases, J lost 6 bases, and 17 bases lay in between. This CDR3 contains 15 residues. Germline-derived CDR1 and CDR2 are MNHEY and SVGAGI. The CDR3 loop reads CASSSFESSVDTQYF. CDR3 nucleotides: TGTGCCAGCAGTTCCTTCGAATCTAGCGTGGATACGCAGTATTTT.

The V gene is TRBV4-3, the J gene TRBJ1-3; D gene ambiguous. V was pared by 0 bases and J by 1 base, with 4 bases between. The CDR3 spans 14 residues. Per the germline V gene, CDR1 is LGHNA and CDR2 is YSLEER. In DNA form, the CDR3 reads TGCGCCAGCAGCCAAGAGGGATCTGGAAACACCATATATTTT. This gives the protein CASSQEGSGNTIYF.

This clonotype showed up just a few times. The chain has TRBV5-1 and TRBJ2-7; D is undetermined. The CDR3 runs to 13 residues. Trimming pared 3 bases from V and 4 bases from J, leaving 11 bases between. Germline CDR1 and CDR2: SGHRS and YFSETQ. This chain's CDR3 is CASSSDGVYEQYF. In nucleotides, the CDR3 is TGCGCCAGCAGCTCGGATGGCGTTTACGAGCAGTACTTC.

The rearrangement uses TRBV4-2 and TRBJ2-3; 8 nucleotides agree with TRBD1. V lost 4 bases to trimming and J lost 0 bases; unmatched junction nucleotides: 6. Germline assignment: CDR1 LGHNA and CDR2 YNFKEQ. The CDR3 consists of 16 residues. CDR3 protein: CASSRPGQGSTDTQYF. CDR3 bases: TGTGCCAGCAGCCGGCCCGGACAGGGCAGCACAGATACGCAGTATTTT.